Shown below are 25 T cell receptor beta chains from a single sample sequenced in a study of T cells after yellow fever vaccination. TCRdb passed the 5' RACE reads through MiXCR, listing each CDR3 protein once. This table holds around 340,000 distinct CDR3 sequences, approximately 12% found once. The sequencing here drew on CD4+ T cells sorted from PBMCs, taken 15 days after the yellow fever booster vaccination. These receptors were taken from a man aged 18 to 35 who received the YFV17D yellow fever vaccine.

The gene calls are TRBV5-4 and TRBJ2-1; the D call may be TRBD1 or TRBD2 (5 bases each). Deletions cut 4 bases from V and 5 bases from J, with 19 bases between. The V gene's germline CDR1 is SGHNT and CDR2 YYREEE (reference sequence). The CDR3 contains 16 residues. CDR3 bases: TGTGCCAGCAGCCAGCCGGGACGACTGACCGACAATGAGCAGTTCTTC. Protein: CASSQPGRLTDNEQFF.

This clonotype was observed a handful of times. This sequence joins TRBV10-3 and TRBJ2-3, with 10 bases matching TRBD1. The trim removed 8 bases at V and 2 bases at J, leaving 1 base unmatched. There are 13 residues in the CDR3. Germline V lookup: CDR1 ENHRY, CDR2 SYGVKD. In DNA, the CDR3 is TGTGCCATCGGGACAGGGGCCACAGATACGCAGTATTTT. Its protein is CAIGTGATDTQYF.

The chain employs TRBV7-2 and TRBJ2-7, with 9 bases that match TRBD1. CDR3 length: 14 amino acids. Germline V gene lookup returns CDR1 SGHTA and CDR2 FQGNSA. With V trimmed by 2 bases and J by 5 bases, 4 bases remained unmatched. CDR3 sequence (DNA): TGTGCCAGCAGCTTAAATGGACAGGGGAACGAGCAGTACTTC. Its translation is CASSLNGQGNEQYF.

The gene calls are TRBV20-1 and TRBJ1-1; D unclear. The CDR3 sequence is 18 residues long. V was pared by 6 bases and J by 5 bases, with 31 bases between. Germline-derived CDR1 and CDR2 are DFQATT and SNEGSKA (reference sequence). CDR3: CSAAAEYRILRGGTEAFF. The CDR3 coding sequence is TGCAGTGCCGCCGCCGAGTACAGAATCTTGCGGGGAGGGACTGAAGCTTTCTTT.

This chain links TRBV4-3 with TRBJ2-7, with TRBD2 matching 7 bases. The germline CDR1 and CDR2 sequences are LGHNA and YSLEER. Trimming cost V 0 bases and J 5 bases; bases outside gene matches: 10. The CDR3 is made up of 16 amino acids. The CDR3 sequence: CASSQDWGGDKDEQYF. The CDR3 DNA follows: TGCGCCAGCAGCCAAGATTGGGGAGGGGATAAGGACGAGCAGTACTTC.

The chain has TRBV29-1 and TRBJ1-1; 7 bases match TRBD1. J lost 1 base, V lost 5 bases, and 4 bases had no gene match. The CDR3 has 13 amino acids. Germline lookup yields CDR1 SQVTM and CDR2 ANQGSEA. The CDR3 coding sequence is TGCAGCGTTACAACAGGGGCGAACACTGAAGCTTTCTTT. The encoded protein is CSVTTGANTEAFF. Full variable domain (missing parts from reference TRBV29-1 and TRBJ1-1): SAVISQKPSRDICQRGTSLTIQCQVDSQVTMMFWYRQQPGQSLTLIATANQGSEATYESGFVIDKFPISRPNLTFSTLTVSNMSPEDSSIYLCSVTTGANTEAFFGQGTRLTVV.

The chain uses TRBV7-2 and TRBJ2-3; either TRBD1 or TRBD2 may fit D (6 bases each). V lost 8 bases and J 3 bases, leaving 18 bases between the germline ends. Germline CDR1 SGHTA, CDR2 FQGNSA. This CDR3 region has 15 residues. The CDR3, as DNA: TGTGCCAGCGGAGGATGGGGGGCCGTGACAGATACGCAGTATTTT. It specifies CASGGWGAVTDTQYF.

The table lists this clonotype with a few counts. The chain has TRBV10-1 and TRBJ2-5; D perhaps matches TRBD2 (5 bases). The CDR3 is made up of 16 amino acids. Trimming took off 2 bases at V and 2 bases at J, with 15 bases between the two ends. Germline assignment: CDR1 WNHNN and CDR2 SYGVQD (reference sequence). CDR3 coding DNA: TGCGCCAGCAGTGAGGACGGGCGAGGAGGTCAAGAGACCCAGTACTTC. Protein sequence: CASSEDGRGGQETQYF.

This clonotype was seen repeatedly, ten times or more. V and J are TRBV30 and TRBJ2-3; 8 bases agree with TRBD2. Germline-derived CDR1 and CDR2 are GTSNPN and SVGIG (reference sequence). The junction had 3 bases not matched to a gene; V was cut back by 0 bases and J by 7 bases. The CDR3 contains 13 residues. CDR3: CAWSVGGAYTQYF. The DNA of the CDR3 is TGTGCCTGGAGTGTCGGGGGGGCGTATACGCAGTATTTT.

This clonotype was seen a handful of times. V usage is TRBV6-6 and J usage is TRBJ1-4; D remains ambiguous. Trimming took 0 bases from V and 5 from J, leaving 4 bases between them. The CDR3 loop spans 13 amino acids. Germline loops: CDR1 MNHNY, CDR2 SVGAGI (reference sequence). The CDR3 is CASSYSQNEKLFF. DNA of the CDR3: TGTGCCAGCAGTTACTCTCAGAATGAAAAACTGTTTTTT.

This clonotype occurred a few times. The V and J genes are TRBV24-1 and TRBJ2-5; TRBD1 or TRBD2 may be the D gene (5 bases each). The CDR3 totals 13 residues. V lost 5 bases and J lost 7, with 13 bases in between. Germline V gene sequence: CDR1 KGHDR, CDR2 SFDVKD. CDR3 in DNA: TGTGCCACCAGTGGTTCCACTAGGGGGACCCAGTACTTC. Translating gives CATSGSTRGTQYF.

Only a few counts were recorded for this clonotype. V gene TRBV28 combines with J gene TRBJ2-7; D gene ambiguous. The CDR3 has 15 amino acids. V was clipped by 5 bases and J by 2 bases, with 16 bases between them. Germline assignment: CDR1 MDHEN and CDR2 SYDVKM. CDR3 region: CASSRDGLEAYEQYV. In DNA form, the CDR3 reads TGTGCCAGCAGTAGAGATGGGCTAGAAGCCTACGAGCAGTACGTC.

The chain joins TRBV29-1 to TRBJ2-2, with 8 bases lining up with TRBD1. Germline assignment: CDR1 SQVTM and CDR2 ANQGSEA. J lost 1 base, V lost 4 bases, and 2 bases had no gene match. CDR3 length: 14 amino acids. The chain's CDR3 is CSVAQGVNTGELFF. DNA for the CDR3: TGCAGCGTTGCACAGGGGGTGAACACCGGGGAGCTGTTTTTT.

The sample holds a few counts of this clonotype. The chain joins TRBV5-1 to TRBJ2-5, with D tentatively TRBD1 (6 bases). V shed 3 bases and J shed 2 bases, with 11 bases lying between them. Germline V CDR1 and CDR2: SGHRS, YFSETQ. The CDR3 has 14 residues. This chain's CDR3 is CASSSGTTQETQYF. The CDR3 DNA follows: TGCGCCAGCAGCTCCGGGACAACACAAGAGACCCAGTACTTC.

This clonotype was seen many times. J is TRBJ1-4 and V is TRBV10-3; 8 bases align to TRBD1. The CDR3 loop spans 13 amino acids. Germline CDR1 ENHRY, CDR2 SYGVKD. The J segment lost 7 bases and the V segment lost 10 bases, leaving 8 bases of the junction unmatched. The CDR3 sequence: CATKTGDREKLFF. CDR3 nucleotide sequence: TGTGCCACCAAGACAGGGGACCGTGAAAAACTGTTTTTT.

The CDR3 protein is CASSLGESQHF. CDR3 nucleotides: TGTGCCAGCAGCTTGGGGGAATCCCAGCATTTT. The V and J genes are TRBV7-9 and TRBJ1-5, with a weak D call TRBD1 (5 bases). Trimming took 3 bases from V and 11 from J, leaving 8 bases between them. From germline, CDR1 is SEHNR and CDR2 FQNEAQ (reference sequence). This CDR3 spans 11 amino acids. The variable domain in full, with the rest retrieved from reference TRBV7-9 and TRBJ1-5, is DTGVSQNPRHKITKRGQNVTFRCDPISEHNRLYWYRQTLGQGPEFLTYFQNEAQLEKSRLLSDRFSAERPKGSFSTLEIQRTEQGDSAMYLCASSLGESQHFGDGTRLSIL.

This clonotype was seen only a few times. The CDR3 sequence is CATRRQGAREQYF. The CDR3 DNA reads TGTGCCACCAGGCGGCAGGGGGCGCGTGAGCAGTACTTC. V gene TRBV6-2 or TRBV6-3 combines with J gene TRBJ2-7; TRBD1 matches 8 bases. With 10 bases clipped from V and 7 bases from J, the junction kept 12 bases outside the gene matches. Germline-derived CDR1 and CDR2 are MNHEY and SVGEGT. The CDR3 runs 13 residues.

This clonotype was counted only a few times. This chain uses TRBV20-1 with TRBJ2-5, with TRBD2 identical over 10 bases. Germline V gene lookup returns CDR1 DFQATT and CDR2 SNEGSKA (reference sequence). The CDR3 has 15 residues. The junction had 6 bases not matched to a gene; V was cut back by 2 bases and J by 3 bases. The CDR3 DNA reads TGCAGTGCTAGAATAGCGGGGGGCCCGGAAGAGACCCAGTACTTC. It yields the protein CSARIAGGPEETQYF.

This rearrangement joins TRBV4-1 to TRBJ1-2; 7 bases fit TRBD1. With 5 bases clipped from V and 4 bases from J, the junction kept 7 bases outside the gene matches. CDR3 length equals 14 residues. Germline CDR1 is MGHRA and CDR2 is YSYEKL. CDR3: CASSTQGVLYGYTF. CDR3 coding DNA: TGCGCCAGCAGCACCCAGGGGGTACTCTATGGCTACACCTTC.

The chain is built from TRBV11-2 and TRBJ2-2, with 13 positions matching TRBD2. The CDR3 runs to 21 residues. Germline CDR1 SGHAT, CDR2 FQNNGV. Germline trimming cut 3 bases from V and 4 bases from J; bases unmatched to any gene: 17. Here the CDR3 reads CASSFPRLAGGSAVGTGELFF. Here the CDR3 DNA reads TGTGCCAGCAGCTTCCCCCGACTAGCGGGGGGCTCCGCAGTGGGCACCGGGGAGCTGTTTTTT.

This clonotype was counted only a few times. The gene calls are TRBV20-1 and TRBJ1-5; D remains unclear. CDR3 length: 14 amino acids. V dropped 2 bases and J dropped 1 base, with 9 bases sitting between them. The germline gives CDR1 DFQATT, CDR2 SNEGSKA (reference sequence). In nucleotides, the CDR3 is TGCAGTGCTAGACAGGTGGGCAGCAATCAGCCCCAGCATTTT. Residues: CSARQVGSNQPQHF.

This clonotype has a count of ten or more. CDR3 DNA: TGTGCCAGCAGTTACTCTGGGACAGGAAACATTCAGTACTTC. Translating gives CASSYSGTGNIQYF. The genes are TRBV6-6 and TRBJ2-4; TRBD1 matches 8 bases. The germline CDR1 and CDR2 sequences are MNHNY and SVGAGI (reference sequence). V lost 0 bases and J lost 6; bases outside the gene matches: 1. This CDR3 spans 14 amino acids.

V is TRBV7-3 and J is TRBJ2-1; TRBD2 matches 7 bases. The V gene end was trimmed by 0 bases and the J gene end by 10 bases; junction bases not matched to a gene: 6. The CDR3 totals 14 residues. Germline loops: CDR1 SGHTA, CDR2 FQGTGA. CDR3 sequence reads: CASSLTPTSSEQFF. DNA for the CDR3: TGTGCCAGCAGCTTAACCCCGACTAGCTCCGAGCAGTTCTTC.

The chain carries TRBV7-2 and TRBJ1-5; weak D call: TRBD1 (6 bases). From germline, CDR1 is SGHTA and CDR2 FQGNSA. The CDR3 totals 16 residues. Trimming removed 5 bases from V and 4 bases from J, with 18 bases in between. The CDR3 nucleotides read TGTGCCAGCAGCCCCGGACAGCTCACGGGGAATCAGCCCCAGCATTTT. Residues: CASSPGQLTGNQPQHF.

This clonotype has more than one count but fewer than ten. The rearrangement uses TRBV10-3 and TRBJ2-3; weak D call: TRBD1 (6 bases). The CDR3 is made up of 13 amino acids. Trimming took 7 bases from V and 1 from J, leaving 9 bases between them. Germline assignment: CDR1 ENHRY and CDR2 SYGVKD. The CDR3 is CAITGVGTDTQYF. CDR3 coding DNA: TGTGCCATCACAGGGGTCGGCACAGATACGCAGTATTTT.